These 10 T cell receptor beta chains were all obtained from the same sample, sequenced in a study of T cells after yellow fever vaccination. TCRdb processed the 5' RACE reads anew with MiXCR; each CDR3 protein has one entry. The table shows roughly 85,000 distinct CDR3 sequences, with less than 15% occurring only once. The input for sequencing was CD8+ T cells not binding an NS4B(214-222) dextramer, sorted from PBMCs, taken approximately 20 days after the first yellow fever vaccination. These receptors all come from a young man who received the YFV17D yellow fever vaccine.

This clonotype was seen only a few times. This chain connects TRBV4-1 to TRBJ2-3; no reliable D call. From germline, CDR1 is MGHRA and CDR2 YSYEKL. With 1 base removed from V and 4 bases from J, the gap between germline ends came to 9 bases. This CDR3 has 14 residues. The CDR3 protein is CASSQVIRADTQYF. Written as DNA, the CDR3 is TGCGCCAGCAGCCAAGTTATCCGAGCAGATACGCAGTATTTT.

This clonotype was counted between two and nine times. The chain has TRBV3-1 and TRBJ1-2; possibly TRBD1 for D (5 bases). The germline gives CDR1 LGHDT, CDR2 YNNKEL (reference sequence). Trimming stripped 5 bases from V and 3 bases from J, with 13 bases between. CDR3 length: 14 residues. DNA of the CDR3: TGTGCCAGCAGCTGGAGACAGACTTACTATGGCTACACCTTC. It specifies CASSWRQTYYGYTF.

Only one count was recorded for this clonotype. Given a much more abundant clone one base away, this may be a read error. CDR3 amino acids: CASSQDHGSSNSPLHF. CDR3 coding DNA: TGCGCCAGCAGCCAAGATCACGGAAGCTCGAATTCACCCCTCCACTTT. The J gene is TRBJ1-6, the V gene TRBV4-3; D not resolved. V gave up 0 bases and J gave up 7 bases, with 13 bases separating them. This CDR3 comprises 16 residues. Germline values: CDR1 LGHNA, CDR2 YSLEER.

The chain carries TRBV5-4 and TRBJ2-3; D is perhaps TRBD1 or TRBD2 (5 bases each). V was shortened by 0 bases and J by 0 bases, with 11 bases between the two germline ends. Germline V gene data show CDR1 as SGHNT and CDR2 as YYREEE (reference sequence). This CDR3 comprises 16 residues. The CDR3 nucleotides are TGTGCCAGCAGCTTGGTTTGGGGACCTAGCACAGATACGCAGTATTTT. Protein sequence: CASSLVWGPSTDTQYF.

This clonotype has just a few counts. The chain has TRBV12-3 or TRBV12-4 and TRBJ2-7; a possible D gene is TRBD1 (6 bases). The CDR3 has 11 residues. The V end lost 3 bases, the J end lost 8 bases, and 8 bases lay between the germline ends. The CDR3 here is CASSFGQKQYF. CDR3 in DNA: TGTGCCAGCAGTTTCGGACAGAAGCAGTACTTC.

This sequence joins TRBV20-1 and TRBJ1-1; D is unclear. Germline V CDR1 and CDR2: DFQATT, SNEGSKA (reference sequence). Trimming took 2 bases from V and 3 from J, leaving 13 bases between them. This CDR3 spans 14 amino acids. The CDR3 DNA sequence: TGCAGTGCTAGACGACCGCCGGTTGACACTGAAGCTTTCTTT. This translates into CSARRPPVDTEAFF.

V usage is TRBV11-2 and J usage is TRBJ2-2; 7 positions agree with TRBD2. Germline V CDR1 and CDR2: SGHAT, FQNNGV. V lost 2 bases and J lost 3; bases outside the gene matches: 9. The CDR3 extends over 17 amino acids. DNA for the CDR3: TGTGCCAGCAGCTTACATACCGGACTAGTGTACACCGGGGAGCTGTTTTTT. This sequence encodes CASSLHTGLVYTGELFF. Full variable domain (remainder filled in from reference TRBV11-2 and TRBJ2-2): EAGVAQSPRYKIIEKRQSVAFWCNPISGHATLYWYQQILGQGPKLLIQFQNNGVVDDSQLPKDRFSAERLKGVDSTLKIQPAKLEDSAVYLCASSLHTGLVYTGELFFGEGSRLTVL.

There are a few counts of this clonotype. CDR3 loop: CASSLMGEAGELFF. The DNA of the CDR3 is TGTGCCAGCAGCTTAATGGGTGAAGCCGGGGAGCTGTTTTTT. The chain recombines TRBV7-3 with TRBJ2-2; D unresolved. The germline gives CDR1 SGHTA, CDR2 FQGTGA. The CDR3 has 14 residues. V was cut by 1 base and J by 6 bases, with 9 bases left in between.

This clonotype has a handful of counts. J is TRBJ2-3 and V is TRBV4-2, with 14 bases lining up with TRBD2. The trim removed 4 bases at V and 0 bases at J, leaving 9 bases unmatched. The CDR3 is 19 residues long. Germline CDR1 is LGHNA and CDR2 is YNFKEQ. The CDR3 coding sequence is TGTGCCAGCAGCCCCCGGGTGGGACTAGCGGGAGACAGCACAGATACGCAGTATTTT. Protein product: CASSPRVGLAGDSTDTQYF.

In this sample, this clonotype turned up a few times. The V call is TRBV12-3 or TRBV12-4, the J call TRBJ2-3, with 9 bases aligning to TRBD1. The V and J ends lost 4 bases and 2 bases, in that order; junction bases with no gene match: 7. CDR3 length: 16 residues. The CDR3 bases are TGTGCCAGCAGTTCCTTCGACAGGGGGATCACAGATACGCAGTATTTT. This sequence encodes CASSSFDRGITDTQYF.